This T cell receptor (beta chain) was recorded in a study of OX40 agonist ivuxolimab in advanced cancers. Overall study results and limits: Average numbers of expanded clones were greater in CD8+ T cells than in CD4+.

The V gene lost 1 base and the J gene lost 6 bases, with 10 bases spanning the gap. Germline V CDR1 and CDR2: SEHNR, FQNEAQ (reference sequence). CDR3 length: 14 residues. The cohort excluded patients with autoimmune disease history or systemic immunosuppression. Profiling relied on immunoSEQ multiplex PCR, and the TCRdb table lists in-frame clones only, not all of them. The table shows approximately 60,000 clones, with around 83% occurring only once. About this clone itself: Its specificity is unknown.

This specimen consisted of CD4+ or CD8+ T cells sorted from blood, obtained in a trial of the OX40 agonist ivuxolimab. This receptor was obtained from an adult with an advanced solid tumor such as melanoma, head and neck, liver or kidney cancer. This chain links TRBV7-9 with TRBJ2-1, with no clear D. The CDR3 spells CASSLEGRRNEQFF. The DNA for the CDR3 is TGTGCCAGCAGCTTAGAAGGCCGCCGCAATGAGCAGTTCTTC.